This record concerns one TCR beta chain sequence. Its antigen is currently not known. This may come from a read error, since a much larger clone is one base off. Reads for this sample came from an Illumina HiSeq 1500. Clones were called with MiXCR by TCRdb after fastp trimmed the public reads at Q25, and only in-frame beta chains were retained. Here each entry gathers all rows of one CDR3 protein and keeps the most common genes and DNA. The sample table lists over 200,000 distinct CDR3 sequences, about an eighth of them with a count of one. Roughly 8.9% of the sample rests with the top ten. The sample comes from a study of T cell repertoires in cytomegalovirus infection (dated by TCRdb to the late 2010s). Regarding the study in general: The HLA type of each donor mattered for the analysis, because public TCR beta signatures pointed to carriage of CMV infection along with the matching HLA type.

CDR1 SEHNR and CDR2 FQNEAQ were looked up in the germline V gene (reference sequence). Measured from the cysteine to the phenylalanine, the CDR3 is 14 residues long. Solely the CDR3 DNA is kept, with 42 bases framed from the first base. From V the trimming removes 0 bases and from J it removes 4 bases, while the gene matches leave 1 base of the junction unaccounted for. General findings and caveats noted by the study authors: The ex vivo response was dominated by HLA-C-restricted CMV-specific TCR beta clonotypes, which also provided the single most frequent clonotype in two of eight donors. In both this cohort and an independent cohort of several hundred donors, the cumulative frequency of public TCR beta family members distinguished carriers of CMV infection plus the relevant HLA type.

The V and J segments used are TRBV7-9 and TRBJ2-3, with 7 bases matching TRBD2. This receptor was taken from a human donor in good health (CMV status not recorded). Some clones in this sample may be carry-over from other donors' samples. Material for sequencing was PBMCs. The bases read TGTGCCAGCAGCTTAGCGGGAGGGGCAGATACGCAGTATTTT. The encoded protein is CASSLAGGADTQYF. The CDR3, completed at both ends by the reference TRBV7-9 and TRBJ2-3 genes, gives the full variable domain DTGVSQNPRHKITKRGQNVTFRCDPISEHNRLYWYRQTLGQGPEFLTYFQNEAQLEKSRLLSDRFSAERPKGSFSTLEIQRTEQGDSAMYLCASSLAGGADTQYFGPGTRLTVL.